This TCR beta chain originates from a study of molecular identifiers for immune sequencing clone quantification. Study-level background: Within a replicate experiment, RNA obtained from either approximately 20,000 or 98,000 naive CD8 cells was divided into five aliquots, and four of those aliquots were then sequenced.

TCRdb reanalysed the PCR reads using MiXCR and keeps one entry per CDR3 protein. The sample carries about 510,000 distinct CDR3 sequences, around 23% recorded once. The CDR3 spans 16 residues. J was trimmed by 3 bases and V by 5 bases; bases with no gene match: 9. The germline CDR1 and CDR2 sequences are MNHEY and SMNVEV (reference sequence). Sorting selected naive CD8 T cells with a CD8+CD4-CCR7+CD45RA+ phenotype. This clonotype was obtained from a human donor in good health. Some libraries in this study had Jurkat cell RNA spiked in. The V gene is TRBV27, the J gene TRBJ1-4; 7 nucleotides agree with TRBD1. Sequencing was done on a sample of naive CD8+ T cells from blood, with Jurkat cell RNA spiked in. Subset in this sample: FACS-sorted CD8+CD4-CCR7+CD45RA+ naive T cells. CDR3 DNA: TGTGCCAGCAGTCTCTACAGGGGAACGGCTAATGAAAAACTGTTTTTT. Amino acids: CASSLYRGTANEKLFF.